Following are 3 T cell receptor beta chains from one sample sequenced in a study of shared clonotypes between healthy human individuals (dated by TCRdb to the early 2020s). Library generation was performed with the immunoSEQ multiplex PCR assay. In its TCRdb copy, this immuneACCESS table keeps in-frame sequences only and misses some clones. Where compared with another copy, unresolved V genes explain less than half of these, and the others have no known cause. The sample records roughly 500,000 clones, about 82% of which are singletons. Approximately 13% of the sample is in the top ten clones. Sample: PBMCs. These receptors came from a woman aged 40-49 years in good health. Some clones in this sample may be carry-over from other donors' samples.

The chain is built from TRBV19 and TRBJ2-2, with D possibly TRBD2 on 6 matching bases. Looked up from germline, CDR1 is LNHDA and CDR2 is SQIVND (reference sequence). CDR3 length: 15 amino acids. The V end lost 4 bases, the J end lost 1 base, and 10 bases lay between the germline ends. The CDR3 region is CASSRWRENTGELFF. The CDR3 DNA reads TGTGCCAGTAGTAGATGGCGGGAGAACACCGGGGAGCTGTTTTTT. Full variable domain (missing parts from reference TRBV19 and TRBJ2-2): DGGITQSPKYLFRKEGQNVTLSCEQNLNHDAMYWYRQDPGQGLRLIYYSQIVNDFQKGDIAEGYSVSREKKESFPLTVTSAQKNPTAFYLCASSRWRENTGELFFGEGSRLTVL.

The CDR3 loop reads CASSLWSSTGGSYEQYF. CDR3 in DNA: TGTGCCAGCAGCTTATGGTCCTCTACAGGGGGATCCTACGAGCAGTACTTC. The rearrangement links TRBV11-2 to TRBJ2-7, with 8 bases identical to TRBD1. Losses at the gene ends were 2 bases for V and 1 base for J; bases not matched to a gene: 10. CDR1 and CDR2 (germline): SGHAT, FQNNGV. This CDR3 is built from 17 residues.

V is TRBV25-1 and J is TRBJ2-2; D remains unclear. Germline CDR1 and CDR2: MGHDK and SYGVNS. V was trimmed by 6 bases and J by 3 bases, leaving 11 bases between them. The CDR3 runs to 14 residues. This CDR3 is CASRPSRDTGELFF. CDR3 sequence (DNA): TGTGCCAGCAGACCCAGCCGGGACACCGGGGAGCTGTTTTTT.